Below, one TCR beta chain is given with its context. What it binds is unknown. The data were produced by immunoSEQ multiplex PCR, yet TCRdb's version contains in-frame clones alone and is incomplete. The table has 200,000 to 250,000 clones, about 93% seen once; the top ten hold less than 1.2%. The data are from a study of T cell responses to AZD1222 COVID-19 vaccine. Study-level points and caveats: Seropositive status at baseline applied to only a handful of AZD1222 recipients.

The specimen comprised peripheral blood, sampled on day 0 of MenACWY control vaccination. The source of this sequence is an adult in good health.

The CDR3 DNA sequence: TGTGCCAGCAGCCTAGCAGGGGTGTTGTTTTACAATGAGCAGTTCTTC. Translation: CASSLAGVLFYNEQFF. This chain connects TRBV5-4 to TRBJ2-1, with D tentatively TRBD1 (6 bases). There are 16 residues in the CDR3. The V end was cut by 4 bases, the J end by 4 bases, with 18 bases between. CDR1 SGHNT and CDR2 YYREEE come from the germline V gene (reference sequence).